This paragraph reports one T cell receptor (beta chain). This sample was taken from a study of blood T cell repertoires in COVID-19. The CDR3 runs 14 residues. Germline CDR1 and CDR2: SGHRS and YFSETQ. Trimming pared 3 bases from V and 2 bases from J, leaving 11 bases between. Original data processing: The authors estimated nucleated cell counts from reference gene primer amplification. TCRdb's copy holds only in-frame clones and misses some; the assay was immunoSEQ multiplex PCR. Clone size and V and J calls were adopted from that table, with D and trimming inferred from the DNA. The repertoire consists of around 40,000 clones, with roughly 80% occurring once and the leading ten covering roughly a third.

This chain joins TRBV5-1 and TRBJ1-2; no clear D. The TCR comes from a woman older than 75 with acute or convalescent COVID-19. The sample consisted of peripheral blood. DNA of the CDR3: TGCGCCAGCAGCTCGGGAGGATTGAACTATGGCTACACCTTC. Translated: CASSSGGLNYGYTF.